These T cell receptor beta chains were read from a single sample in a study of blood T cell repertoires in COVID-19. Profiled with immunoSEQ multiplex PCR; TCRdb holds only in-frame clones, not every one. Found here are fewer than 350,000 clones, approximately 85% of them singletons; the top ten hold over 8%. The sample was peripheral blood. Every receptor here comes from a man aged 18 to 29 with active or convalescent COVID-19. The CDR3 runs from the conserved cysteine through the conserved F or W. D genes are given only for firm matches. Rows give clone size only sometimes, using once, few, many, or a class for an expanded clone.

>TRBJ2-3|.|TRBV5-6|TRBD2
CASSPRGGHTDTQYF
TGTGCCAGCTCTCCCCGGGGGGGACACACAGATACGCAGTATTTT
>TRBJ1-5|.|TRBV5-1|.
CASSLEQRNQPQHF
TGCGCCAGCAGCCTGGAACAGCGCAATCAGCCCCAGCATTTT
>TRBJ2-1|.|TRBV6-1|TRBD1
CASSEGQINEQFF
TGTGCCAGCAGTGAGGGACAGATCAATGAGCAGTTCTTC
>TRBJ2-3|.|TRBV7-2|.
CASSLAVSYSTDTQYF
TGTGCCAGCAGCTTAGCCGTCTCTTATAGCACAGATACGCAGTATTTT
>TRBJ1-4|few|TRBV2|.
CATIGGVGNEKLFF
TGTGCCACCATAGGGGGAGTCGGAAATGAAAAACTGTTTTTT
>TRBJ2-7|.|TRBV27|TRBD1
CASSFGTGSYEQYF
TGTGCCAGCAGTTTCGGGACAGGCTCCTACGAGCAGTACTTC
>TRBJ1-1|.|TRBV18|.
CASSPSRTEAFF
TGTGCCAGCTCACCATCGAGGACTGAAGCTTTCTTT
>TRBJ2-3|.|TRBV27|TRBD2
CASSRTSGHPSTDTQYF
TGTGCCAGCAGCAGGACTAGCGGCCACCCTAGCACAGATACGCAGTATTTT
>TRBJ2-7|.|TRBV19|TRBD1
CATRPGQLISYEQYF
TGTGCCACTAGACCGGGACAGCTGATCTCCTACGAGCAGTACTTC
>TRBJ1-3|.|TRBV30|.
CAWSVRTSGNTIYF
TGTGCCTGGAGTGTAAGGACTTCTGGAAACACCATATATTTT
>TRBJ2-3|.|TRBV5-6|TRBD1
CASSWTGTGSTDTQYF
TGTGCCAGCAGCTGGACCGGGACAGGGTCGACAGATACGCAGTATTTT
>TRBJ2-7|.|TRBV7-2|TRBD1
CASSYGQGNYEQYF
TGTGCCAGCAGCTACGGACAGGGGAATTACGAGCAGTACTTC
>TRBJ1-6|.|TRBV27|.
CASSLSFSGPGNSPLHF
TGTGCCAGCAGTTTATCCTTTTCGGGCCCAGGGAATTCACCCCTCCACTTT
>TRBJ2-7|.|TRBV6-5|TRBD1
CASSRRGYEQYF
TGTGCCAGCAGTCGCAGGGGGTACGAGCAGTACTTC
>TRBJ1-4|.|TRBV5-5|.
CASSLSREEKLFF
TGTGCCAGCAGCTTGTCCAGGGAAGAAAAACTGTTTTTT
>TRBJ2-1|.|TRBV3-1/TRBV3-2|TRBD2
CASSQKGAGHLGQFF
TGTGCCAGCAGCCAAAAGGGAGCGGGGCATTTGGGGCAGTTCTTC
>TRBJ2-1|.|TRBV19|TRBD1
CASSTPLQGASEQFF
TGTGCCAGTAGTACCCCTCTACAGGGGGCGAGTGAGCAGTTCTTC
>TRBJ1-2|.|TRBV6-1|TRBD1
CASSVGQGASVNGYTF
TGTGCCAGCAGTGTCGGACAGGGGGCATCGGTTAATGGCTACACCTTC
>TRBJ1-5|.|TRBV19|.
CASSTGLNQPQHF
TGTGCCAGTAGTACGGGATTAAATCAGCCCCAGCATTTT
>TRBJ2-3|.|TRBV20-1|.
CSPWLLDTQYF
TGCAGCCCCTGGCTCCTGGATACGCAGTATTTT
>TRBJ2-7|.|TRBV9|.
CASSVGSTGYEQYF
TGTGCCAGCAGCGTAGGGTCGACGGGGTACGAGCAGTACTTC
>TRBJ1-2|few|TRBV7-6|.
CASSLGHSSGYTF
TGTGCCAGCAGCTTAGGGCACAGTTCTGGCTACACCTTC
>TRBJ2-7|.|TRBV19|TRBD1
CASSPRTGASYEQYF
TGTGCCAGTAGTCCGCGGACAGGAGCCTCCTACGAGCAGTACTTC
>TRBJ2-7|.|TRBV7-9|.
CASSPLTGYEQYF
TGTGCCAGCAGCCCTTTGACTGGCTACGAGCAGTACTTC
>TRBJ2-7|.|TRBV10-1|TRBD1
CASRWTGKYEQYF
TGCGCCAGCAGATGGACAGGAAAATACGAGCAGTACTTC
>TRBJ1-1|.|TRBV6-6|.
CASSYGSEGAFF
TGTGCCAGCAGTTACGGATCGGAGGGGGCTTTCTTT
>TRBJ2-3|.|TRBV1|.
CTSSQDPLGESTDTQYF
TGCACCAGCAGCCAAGATCCCCTAGGGGAAAGCACAGATACGCAGTATTTT
>TRBJ2-7|.|TRBV5-4|.
CASSDSASSYEQYF
TGTGCCAGCAGTGATAGCGCCTCCTCCTACGAGCAGTACTTC
>TRBJ1-1|few|TRBV13|TRBD1
CASTGTGDTEAFF
TGTGCCAGCACAGGAACAGGGGACACTGAAGCTTTCTTT
>TRBJ1-1|.|TRBV19|.
CASSVTGSTEAFF
TGTGCCAGTAGTGTAACAGGGTCCACTGAAGCTTTCTTT
>TRBJ1-2|few|TRBV4-1|.
CASSPFPSANYGYTF
TGCGCCAGCAGCCCGTTCCCCTCTGCTAACTATGGCTACACCTTC
>TRBJ2-2|.|TRBV3-1/TRBV3-2|TRBD2
CASSRLSGGPGELFF
TGTGCCAGCAGCCGACTTAGCGGGGGACCCGGGGAGCTGTTTTTT
>TRBJ1-5|.|TRBV5-1|TRBD1
CASSFQGAKLYQPQHF
TGCGCCAGCAGCTTCCAGGGGGCGAAATTGTATCAGCCCCAGCATTTT
>TRBJ1-2|once|TRBV5-1|.
CASRTDTQSNYGYTF
TGCGCCAGCCGGACAGATACGCAAAGCAACTATGGCTACACCTTC
>TRBJ1-2|.|TRBV6-5|TRBD1
CASSIQGSGYTF
TGTGCCAGCAGTATACAGGGGTCTGGCTACACCTTC
>TRBJ2-2|.|TRBV7-2|.
CASSLGQSTGELFF
TGTGCCAGCAGCTTAGGGCAAAGCACCGGGGAGCTGTTTTTT
>TRBJ2-6|once|TRBV7-9|.
CASSLAGGVSGANVLTF
TGTGCCAGCAGCTTAGCGGGCGGGGTATCTGGGGCCAACGTCCTGACTTTC
>TRBJ2-3|.|TRBV7-3|TRBD2
CASSFIAGTDTQYF
TGTGCCAGCAGTTTTATAGCGGGTACAGATACGCAGTATTTT
>TRBJ1-6|once|TRBV2|.
CASSEARGSPLHF
TGTGCCAGCAGTGAAGCCAGGGGTTCACCCCTCCACTTT
>TRBJ2-3|.|TRBV5-1|TRBD1
CASSSGTGGDTQYF
TGCGCCAGCAGCTCGGGGACAGGAGGCGATACGCAGTATTTT
>TRBJ2-2|.|TRBV5-1|TRBD1
CASSVRDRATGELFF
TGCGCCAGCAGCGTAAGGGACAGAGCCACCGGGGAGCTGTTTTTT
>TRBJ1-1|.|TRBV6-1|.
CASSDVNFKNTEAFF
TGTGCCAGCAGTGACGTAAACTTTAAGAACACTGAAGCTTTCTTT
>TRBJ1-2|.|TRBV6-1|.
CASSEGGVGYTF
TGTGCCAGCAGTGAAGGGGGCGTGGGCTACACCTTC
>TRBJ1-5|.|TRBV6-4|.
CASSDSGGAGNQPQHF
TGTGCCAGCAGTGACTCGGGGGGGGCCGGCAATCAGCCCCAGCATTTT
>TRBJ1-2|few|TRBV7-9|.
CASSPPTQGQSGYTF
TGTGCCAGCAGCCCCCCGACGCAGGGGCAATCCGGCTACACCTTC
>TRBJ2-1|.|TRBV4-1|TRBD2
CASSQDRLAGEQFF
TGCGCCAGCAGCCAAGATCGCCTAGCGGGGGAGCAGTTCTTC
>TRBJ2-3|.|TRBV5-5|.
CASSPLAGLSTDTQYF
TGTGCCAGCAGTCCCTTGGCGGGGCTATCCACAGATACGCAGTATTTT
>TRBJ1-2|.|TRBV28|TRBD1
CASSSGTGGNYGYTF
TGTGCCAGCAGTTCCGGGACAGGGGGTAACTATGGCTACACCTTC
>TRBJ1-2|.|TRBV7-6|TRBD1
CASSLGQGINYGYTF
TGTGCCAGCAGCTTAGGACAGGGGATAAACTATGGCTACACCTTC
>TRBJ2-4|.|TRBV4-1|.
CASSQEEGVYIQYF
TGCGCCAGCAGCCAAGAAGAGGGTGTTTACATTCAGTACTTC
>TRBJ2-5|.|TRBV7-2|TRBD2
CASSLGGDWRGGIQETQYF
TGTGCCAGCAGCTTAGGAGGTGACTGGCGGGGGGGCATTCAAGAGACCCAGTACTTC